The clone carrying this T cell receptor beta chain was counted a single time. Its target is not known. The data are from a study of identifying expanded T cells in peripheral blood. Study-wide points: Clone count variance between roughly two-week samples rose with total template count.

Using immunoSEQ multiplex PCR, the repertoire was profiled, and TCRdb retains in-frame clones only, with some absent. The data contain over 90,000 clones, approximately 85% of them singletons. The sequence came from a person aged 18 to 70 in good health. Sequencing was performed on blood.

The CDR3 loop reads CASSGGSGANVLTF. The DNA of the CDR3 is TGTGCCAGCAGTGGGGGCTCTGGGGCCAACGTCCTGACTTTC. The V call is TRBV6-6, the J call TRBJ2-6; D tentatively reads TRBD1 or TRBD2 (5 bases each). The CDR3 runs 14 residues. Trimming shortened V by 5 bases and J by 0 bases, and 5 bases separated the two germline ends. Germline V CDR1 and CDR2: MNHNY, SVGAGI (reference sequence).